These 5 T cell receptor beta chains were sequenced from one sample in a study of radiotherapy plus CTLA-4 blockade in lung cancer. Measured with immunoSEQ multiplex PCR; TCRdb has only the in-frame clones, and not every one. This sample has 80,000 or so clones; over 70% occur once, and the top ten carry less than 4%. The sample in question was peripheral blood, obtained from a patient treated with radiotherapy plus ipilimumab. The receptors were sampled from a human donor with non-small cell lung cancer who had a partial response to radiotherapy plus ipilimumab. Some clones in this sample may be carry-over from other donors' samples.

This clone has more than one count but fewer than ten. The CDR3 region is CASNTGNSPLHF. The CDR3 region has the DNA TGTGCCAGCAATACAGGGAACTCACCCCTCCACTTT. The V call is TRBV6-5, the J call TRBJ1-6, with a tentative D call TRBD1 (6 bases). Germline CDR1 is MNHEY and CDR2 is SVGAGI. This CDR3 has 12 amino acids. The V and J ends lost 7 bases and 10 bases respectively, with 11 bases between them.

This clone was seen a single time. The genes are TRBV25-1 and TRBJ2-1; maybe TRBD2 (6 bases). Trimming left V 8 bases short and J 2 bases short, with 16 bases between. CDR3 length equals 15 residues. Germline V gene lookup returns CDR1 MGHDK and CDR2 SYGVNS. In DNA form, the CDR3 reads TGTGCCAGCGGGGCTAGCGAGGGTCCCTACAATGAGCAGTTCTTC. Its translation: CASGASEGPYNEQFF.

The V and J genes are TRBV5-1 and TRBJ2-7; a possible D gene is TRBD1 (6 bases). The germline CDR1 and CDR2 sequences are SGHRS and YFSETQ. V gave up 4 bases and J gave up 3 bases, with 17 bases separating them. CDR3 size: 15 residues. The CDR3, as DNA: TGCGCCAGCAGCCAAGATAGGAAAGGGGGCTACGAGCAGTACTTC. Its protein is CASSQDRKGGYEQYF.

This CDR3 reads CSVVAGGSDIQYF. CDR3 in DNA: TGCAGCGTTGTCGCGGGGGGCAGTGACATTCAGTACTTC. The J gene is TRBJ2-4, the V gene TRBV29-1; TRBD2 agrees at 8 bases. The CDR3 extends over 13 amino acids. Per germline, CDR1 SQVTM and CDR2 ANQGSEA. J lost 8 bases, V lost 4 bases, and 7 bases had no gene match.

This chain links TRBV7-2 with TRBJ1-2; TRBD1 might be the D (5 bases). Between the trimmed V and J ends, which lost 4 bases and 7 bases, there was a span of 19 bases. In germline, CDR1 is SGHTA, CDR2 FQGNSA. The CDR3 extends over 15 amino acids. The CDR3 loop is CASSSPIGGGFGYTF. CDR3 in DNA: TGTGCCAGCAGCTCCCCGATCGGGGGTGGGTTTGGCTACACCTTC.